The clone carrying this T cell receptor beta chain occurred a few times. Its antigen is not identified. The germline V gene encodes CDR1 SGHTA and CDR2 FQGNSA. J gave up 0 bases and V 5 bases, and 9 bases lay outside the gene matches. The CDR3 covers 18 residues. The data originate from a study of blood T cells in healthy people across ages. General study points: CMV infection status of these donors was not known.

Using a J-beta primer mix together with a sample-barcoded 5' primer, a second PCR was run for roughly 7 to 11 cycles. TCRdb reprocessed the 5' RACE reads via MiXCR and lists one record per CDR3 protein. The sample lists about 680,000 distinct CDR3 sequences, about 52% occurring once. J is TRBJ2-3 and V is TRBV7-2; 12 bases align to TRBD2. The TCR sequence derives from a woman aged 55-69 years in good health. Sequencing was performed on blood. The CDR3 sequence: CASSARGLAGLSTDTQYF. In DNA, the CDR3 is TGTGCCAGCAGCGCCAGGGGACTAGCGGGTCTTAGCACAGATACGCAGTATTTT.